These T cell receptor beta chains were read from a single sample in a study of T cell changes during pregnancy in multiple sclerosis. Clones were sequenced by immunoSEQ multiplex PCR, and TCRdb holds only the in-frame ones, with some missing. Of under 15,000 clones listed, about 86% are singletons. The sample was CD8+ T cells from peripheral blood mononuclear cells, taken in the second trimester of pregnancy. These receptors originate from a female donor in good health, enrolled as a control in a pregnancy study. The CDR3 runs from the conserved cysteine through the conserved F or W. D genes are given only for firm matches. The size field is filled for only some rows; it gives once, few, many or a size class.

v_call: TRBV19; d_call: -; clone_size: -; j_call: TRBJ2-7; cdr3_aa: CASSIWPGGHYEQYF; cdr3_nt: TGTGCCAGTAGTATTTGGCCAGGTGGGCACTACGAGCAGTACTTC
v_call: TRBV11-2; d_call: -; clone_size: -; j_call: TRBJ2-7; cdr3_aa: CASSYGRGNYEQYF; cdr3_nt: TGTGCCAGCAGCTACGGGCGGGGAAACTACGAGCAGTACTTC
v_call: TRBV11-2; d_call: -; clone_size: once; j_call: TRBJ1-4; cdr3_aa: CASSLAGINEKLFF; cdr3_nt: TGTGCCAGCAGCTTAGCAGGGATTAATGAAAAACTGTTTTTT
v_call: TRBV5-4; d_call: TRBD2; clone_size: -; j_call: TRBJ2-7; cdr3_aa: CASSGGSSYEQYF; cdr3_nt: TGTGCCAGCAGCGGCGGGAGCTCCTACGAGCAGTACTTC
v_call: TRBV1; d_call: -; clone_size: few; j_call: TRBJ2-2; cdr3_aa: CTSSQVTSCVAGELFF; cdr3_nt: TGCACCAGCAGCCAAGTTACTAGTTGTGTGGCCGGGGAGCTGTTTTTT
v_call: TRBV9; d_call: -; clone_size: -; j_call: TRBJ1-3; cdr3_aa: CASSDSSGNTIYF; cdr3_nt: TGTGCCAGCAGCGACAGCTCTGGAAACACCATATATTTT
v_call: TRBV4-1; d_call: TRBD2; clone_size: -; j_call: TRBJ2-1; cdr3_aa: CASSLGLADNEQFF; cdr3_nt: TGCGCCAGCAGCCTGGGACTAGCAGACAATGAGCAGTTCTTC
v_call: TRBV6-5; d_call: -; clone_size: -; j_call: TRBJ1-3; cdr3_aa: CASSPYSGSRDTIYF; cdr3_nt: TGTGCCAGCAGCCCCTATTCCGGGAGCCGAGACACCATATATTTT
v_call: TRBV27; d_call: -; clone_size: -; j_call: TRBJ1-2; cdr3_aa: CASSPRGYANYGYTF; cdr3_nt: TGTGCCAGCAGTCCAAGAGGGTACGCTAACTATGGCTACACCTTC
v_call: TRBV5-4; d_call: -; clone_size: once; j_call: TRBJ2-7; cdr3_aa: CASSLNSAGMWEQYF; cdr3_nt: TGTGCCAGCAGCTTAAATTCGGCGGGGATGTGGGAGCAGTACTTC
v_call: TRBV6-1; d_call: TRBD2; clone_size: -; j_call: TRBJ2-1; cdr3_aa: CASNLAGGQWEQFF; cdr3_nt: TGTGCCAGCAACCTAGCGGGAGGGCAATGGGAGCAGTTCTTC
v_call: TRBV5-8; d_call: TRBD1; clone_size: -; j_call: TRBJ2-7; cdr3_aa: CASSSLTGANLYEQYF; cdr3_nt: TGTGCCAGCAGCTCCCTGACAGGGGCTAATCTCTACGAGCAGTACTTC
v_call: TRBV21-1; d_call: -; clone_size: large; j_call: TRBJ2-5; cdr3_aa: CASSSGTRLAGEGVQETQYF; cdr3_nt: TGTGCCAGCAGCAGCGGGACAAGACTAGCGGGAGAGGGGGTACAAGAGACCCAGTACTTC
v_call: TRBV6-1; d_call: TRBD1; clone_size: -; j_call: TRBJ2-2; cdr3_aa: CASPEGDRNTGELFF; cdr3_nt: TGTGCCAGCCCCGAGGGGGACAGGAACACCGGGGAGCTGTTTTTT
v_call: TRBV29-1; d_call: -; clone_size: few; j_call: TRBJ2-2; cdr3_aa: CSIQSGTGELFF; cdr3_nt: TGCAGCATACAGAGCGGGACCGGGGAGCTGTTTTTT
v_call: TRBV2; d_call: TRBD1; clone_size: few; j_call: TRBJ1-2; cdr3_aa: CASLGGQAGGYTF; cdr3_nt: TGTGCCAGCCTGGGCGGACAGGCGGGAGGCTACACCTTC
v_call: TRBV19; d_call: -; clone_size: -; j_call: TRBJ1-2; cdr3_aa: CASSIRGRDYGYTF; cdr3_nt: TGTGCCAGTAGTATCCGGGGCAGGGACTACGGCTACACCTTC
v_call: TRBV6-5; d_call: -; clone_size: -; j_call: TRBJ2-7; cdr3_aa: CASSTGTGYYEQYF; cdr3_nt: TGTGCCAGCAGTACCGGGACTGGATACTACGAGCAGTACTTC
v_call: TRBV4-3; d_call: TRBD2; clone_size: -; j_call: TRBJ2-1; cdr3_aa: CASSQDSSGSYNEQFF; cdr3_nt: TGCGCCAGCAGCCAAGATTCTAGCGGTTCCTACAATGAGCAGTTCTTC
v_call: TRBV27; d_call: -; clone_size: once; j_call: TRBJ2-3; cdr3_aa: CASSLSDPRELTSTDTQYF; cdr3_nt: TGTGCCAGCAGTTTATCGGATCCCAGGGAATTAACTAGCACAGATACGCAGTATTTT
v_call: TRBV5-5; d_call: -; clone_size: -; j_call: TRBJ1-1; cdr3_aa: CASKRDLNTEAFF; cdr3_nt: TGTGCCAGTAAGAGGGACTTAAACACTGAAGCTTTCTTT
v_call: TRBV5-6; d_call: -; clone_size: -; j_call: TRBJ1-5; cdr3_aa: CASSLWADSNQPQHF; cdr3_nt: TGTGCCAGCAGCTTGTGGGCAGATAGCAATCAGCCCCAGCATTTT
v_call: TRBV4-3; d_call: -; clone_size: -; j_call: TRBJ2-2; cdr3_aa: CASSQEGGTGELFF; cdr3_nt: TGCGCCAGCAGCCAGGAAGGGGGCACCGGGGAGCTGTTTTTT
v_call: TRBV4-2; d_call: TRBD2; clone_size: few; j_call: TRBJ2-3; cdr3_aa: CASSQTGTSGADTQYF; cdr3_nt: TGTGCCAGCAGCCAAACCGGGACTAGCGGGGCAGATACGCAGTATTTT
v_call: TRBV18; d_call: -; clone_size: once; j_call: TRBJ2-3; cdr3_aa: CASSRDSSTDTQYF; cdr3_nt: TGTGCCAGCTCACGAGACAGTAGCACAGATACGCAGTATTTT
v_call: TRBV9; d_call: TRBD1; clone_size: -; j_call: TRBJ2-3; cdr3_aa: CASSAGQGSTDTQYF; cdr3_nt: TGTGCCAGCAGCGCCGGACAGGGGAGCACAGATACGCAGTATTTT
v_call: TRBV27; d_call: -; clone_size: -; j_call: TRBJ1-2; cdr3_aa: CASSFGQDYGYTF; cdr3_nt: TGTGCCAGCAGTTTTGGCCAGGACTATGGCTACACCTTC
v_call: TRBV25-1; d_call: -; clone_size: -; j_call: TRBJ2-1; cdr3_aa: CASSEGGGKEGYNEQFF; cdr3_nt: TGTGCCAGCAGTGAAGGTGGGGGGAAGGAAGGCTACAATGAGCAGTTCTTC
v_call: TRBV5-6; d_call: -; clone_size: -; j_call: TRBJ1-1; cdr3_aa: CASSQDGGNTEAFF; cdr3_nt: TGTGCCAGCAGCCAAGACGGGGGGAACACTGAAGCTTTCTTT
v_call: TRBV7-9; d_call: TRBD2; clone_size: -; j_call: TRBJ2-5; cdr3_aa: CASSPRTSGRLEETQYF; cdr3_nt: TGTGCCAGCAGCCCCAGGACTAGCGGGAGATTGGAGGAGACCCAGTACTTC
v_call: TRBV27; d_call: -; clone_size: once; j_call: TRBJ2-7; cdr3_aa: CASSWASPPASYEQYF; cdr3_nt: TGTGCCAGCAGTTGGGCTTCTCCTCCTGCTTCCTACGAGCAGTACTTC
v_call: TRBV5-6; d_call: TRBD2; clone_size: -; j_call: TRBJ2-1; cdr3_aa: CASSSGGLYNEQFF; cdr3_nt: TGTGCCAGCAGCTCGGGGGGGCTTTACAATGAGCAGTTCTTC
v_call: TRBV7-8; d_call: -; clone_size: -; j_call: TRBJ2-7; cdr3_aa: CASSLDRSYEQYF; cdr3_nt: TGTGCCAGCAGCTTAGACAGGTCCTACGAGCAGTACTTC
v_call: TRBV6-1; d_call: TRBD1; clone_size: -; j_call: TRBJ1-1; cdr3_aa: CASSSQGMNTEAFF; cdr3_nt: TGTGCCAGCAGTTCACAGGGGATGAACACTGAAGCTTTCTTT
v_call: TRBV16; d_call: TRBD1; clone_size: -; j_call: TRBJ1-3; cdr3_aa: CASSQPADDRGARNTIYF; cdr3_nt: TGTGCCAGCAGCCAACCGGCCGATGACAGGGGGGCAAGAAACACCATATATTTT
v_call: TRBV25-1; d_call: -; clone_size: -; j_call: TRBJ2-1; cdr3_aa: CASSHLLSNEQFF; cdr3_nt: TGTGCCAGCTCGCACTTACTGAGCAATGAGCAGTTCTTC